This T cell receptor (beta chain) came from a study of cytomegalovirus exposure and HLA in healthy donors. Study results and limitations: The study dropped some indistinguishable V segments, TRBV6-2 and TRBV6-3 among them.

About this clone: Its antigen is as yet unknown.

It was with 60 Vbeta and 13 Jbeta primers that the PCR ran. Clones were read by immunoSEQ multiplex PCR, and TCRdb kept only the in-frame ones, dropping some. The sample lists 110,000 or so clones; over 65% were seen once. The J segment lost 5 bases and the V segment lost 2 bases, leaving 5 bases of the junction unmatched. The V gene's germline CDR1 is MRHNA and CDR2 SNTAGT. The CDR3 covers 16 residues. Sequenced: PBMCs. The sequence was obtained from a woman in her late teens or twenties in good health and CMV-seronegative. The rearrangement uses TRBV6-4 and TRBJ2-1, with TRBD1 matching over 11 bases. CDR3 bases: TGTGCCAGCAGTGACGTCGCGGGACAGGGGGACAATGAGCAGTTCTTC. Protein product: CASSDVAGQGDNEQFF.